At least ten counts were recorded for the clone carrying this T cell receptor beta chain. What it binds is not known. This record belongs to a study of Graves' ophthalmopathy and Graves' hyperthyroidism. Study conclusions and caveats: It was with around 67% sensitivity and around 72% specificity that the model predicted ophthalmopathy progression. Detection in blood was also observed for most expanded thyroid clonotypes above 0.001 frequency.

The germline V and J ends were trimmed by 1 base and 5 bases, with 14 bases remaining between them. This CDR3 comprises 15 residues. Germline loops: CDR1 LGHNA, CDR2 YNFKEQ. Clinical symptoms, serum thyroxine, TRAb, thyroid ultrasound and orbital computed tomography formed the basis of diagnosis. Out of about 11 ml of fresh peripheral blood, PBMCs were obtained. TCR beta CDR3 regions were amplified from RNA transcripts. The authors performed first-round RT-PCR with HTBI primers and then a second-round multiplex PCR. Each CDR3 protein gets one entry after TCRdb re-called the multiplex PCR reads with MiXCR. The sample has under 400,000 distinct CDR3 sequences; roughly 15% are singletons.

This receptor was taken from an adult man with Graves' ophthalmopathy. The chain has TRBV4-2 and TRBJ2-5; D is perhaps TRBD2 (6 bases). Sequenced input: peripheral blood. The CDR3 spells CASSQGTTSRETQYF. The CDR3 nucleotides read TGTGCCAGCAGCCAAGGCACCACTAGCCGGGAGACCCAGTACTTC.